This entry lists 9 T cell receptor beta chains sequenced from one sample in a study of neoadjuvant nivolumab and ipilimumab in lung cancer. Here immunoSEQ multiplex PCR was the method, and the copy in TCRdb shows in-frame clones only, minus some. The sample has about 8,800 clones, around three quarters seen once; the top ten hold about 3.2%. Source: tumor tissue, taken after neoadjuvant nivolumab, alone or with ipilimumab, at or shortly before surgery. The receptors were sampled from an adult with non-small cell lung cancer.

This clone was detected only a few times. The chain couples TRBV2 to TRBJ2-7; no clear D gene. CDR3 size: 13 residues. CDR1 is SNHLY, CDR2 FYNNEI, per germline. Trimming stripped 7 bases from V and 2 bases from J, with 12 bases between. This CDR3 is CASTAATTYEQYF. The CDR3 nucleotides are TGTGCCAGCACGGCGGCCACCACCTACGAGCAGTACTTC.

The chain links TRBV6-6 to TRBJ2-7, with TRBD2 matching over 8 bases. This CDR3 comprises 14 residues. Germline CDR1 is MNHNY and CDR2 is SVGAGI (reference sequence). Germline trimming cut 4 bases from V and 6 bases from J; bases unmatched to any gene: 8. This CDR3 is CASSFSGTSGEQYF. The CDR3, as DNA: TGTGCCAGCAGTTTTAGCGGGACGTCGGGCGAGCAGTACTTC.

The genes are TRBV7-9 and TRBJ2-1, with 8 positions matching TRBD2. The CDR3 extends over 16 amino acids. Unmatched junction bases numbered 12, after V lost 5 bases and J lost 6 bases. CDR1 is SEHNR and CDR2 is FQNEAQ in the germline V gene (reference sequence). CDR3 coding DNA: TGTGCCAGCAGCCCCCGTAGCGGGAAGCAGGTCAATGAGCAGTTCTTC. This codes for CASSPRSGKQVNEQFF.

In this sample, this clone turned up a few times. This chain uses TRBV7-9 with TRBJ1-1; D gene uncertain. The CDR3 covers 15 residues. Germline V gene sequence: CDR1 SEHNR, CDR2 FQNEAQ (reference sequence). V gave up 1 base and J gave up 6 bases, with 15 bases separating them. The CDR3 loop reads CASSLGGIGDPEAFF. CDR3 bases: TGTGCCAGCAGCTTAGGCGGTATTGGCGACCCTGAAGCTTTCTTT.

This chain links TRBV6-5 with TRBJ2-7, with 7 nucleotides matching TRBD1. V was clipped by 5 bases and J by 13 bases; unmatched bases: 11. From germline, CDR1 is MNHEY and CDR2 SVGAGI. The CDR3 spans 12 residues. The CDR3 protein is CASSTRDSLIYF. CDR3 coding DNA: TGTGCCAGCAGTACCCGGGACAGCCTTATATACTTC.

V is TRBV4-2 and J is TRBJ2-7; 7 bases align to TRBD2. Germline V gives CDR1 LGHNA, CDR2 YNFKEQ. The CDR3 loop spans 16 amino acids. The V gene end was trimmed by 1 base and the J gene end by 2 bases; junction bases not matched to a gene: 8. This chain's CDR3 is CASSQGEGSPTYEQYF. The CDR3 DNA reads TGTGCCAGCAGCCAAGGGGAGGGATCCCCCACCTACGAGCAGTACTTC.

The chain uses TRBV4-3 and TRBJ1-5, with 10 bases that match TRBD1. The germline V gene encodes CDR1 LGHNA and CDR2 YSLEER. CDR3 length: 17 residues. V was pared by 0 bases and J by 9 bases, with 11 bases of the junction left unmatched. This CDR3 reads CASSQDGGQGGYRPQHF. In DNA form, the CDR3 reads TGCGCCAGCAGCCAAGATGGAGGACAGGGGGGTTACCGGCCCCAGCATTTT.

V usage is TRBV6-5 and J usage is TRBJ2-5; maybe TRBD1 (6 bases). V shed 6 bases and J shed 2 bases, with 16 bases lying between them. CDR1 and CDR2 (germline): MNHEY, SVGAGI. The CDR3 is 15 amino acids. The CDR3 here is CASSVQGRGQETQYF. Written as DNA, the CDR3 is TGTGCCAGCAGCGTACAGGGACGGGGTCAAGAGACCCAGTACTTC.

The chain couples TRBV7-8 to TRBJ2-6, with D perhaps TRBD1 or TRBD2 (5 bases each). V lost 5 bases and J 4 bases, leaving 15 bases between the germline ends. CDR1 SGHVS and CDR2 FQNEAQ come from the germline V gene. The CDR3 runs to 16 residues. In nucleotides, the CDR3 is TGTGCCAGCAGCCGCCCAGAGGGGTACGGGGCCAACGTCCTGACTTTC. This encodes CASSRPEGYGANVLTF.